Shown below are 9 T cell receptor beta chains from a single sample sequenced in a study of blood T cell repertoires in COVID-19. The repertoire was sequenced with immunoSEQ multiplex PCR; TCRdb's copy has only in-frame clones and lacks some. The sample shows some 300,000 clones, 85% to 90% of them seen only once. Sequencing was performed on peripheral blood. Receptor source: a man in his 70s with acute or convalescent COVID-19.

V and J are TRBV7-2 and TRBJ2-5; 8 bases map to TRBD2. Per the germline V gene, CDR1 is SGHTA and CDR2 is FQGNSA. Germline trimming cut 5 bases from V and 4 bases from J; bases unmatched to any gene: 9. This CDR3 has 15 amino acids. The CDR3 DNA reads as TGTGCCAGCAGCCCCCAGACTAGCGCGGGAGAGACCCAGTACTTC. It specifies CASSPQTSAGETQYF.

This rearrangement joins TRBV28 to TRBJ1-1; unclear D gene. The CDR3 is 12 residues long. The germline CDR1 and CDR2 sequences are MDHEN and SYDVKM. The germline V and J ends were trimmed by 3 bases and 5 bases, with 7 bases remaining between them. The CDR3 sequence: CASSFKETEAFF. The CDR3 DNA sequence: TGTGCCAGCAGTTTCAAGGAGACTGAAGCTTTCTTT.

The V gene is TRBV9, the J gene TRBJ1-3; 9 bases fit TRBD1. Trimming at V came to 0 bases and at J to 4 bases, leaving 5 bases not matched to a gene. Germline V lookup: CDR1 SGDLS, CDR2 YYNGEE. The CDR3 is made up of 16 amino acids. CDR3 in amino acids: CASSVEGQGTGNTIYF. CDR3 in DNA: TGTGCCAGCAGCGTAGAGGGACAGGGAACCGGAAACACCATATATTTT.

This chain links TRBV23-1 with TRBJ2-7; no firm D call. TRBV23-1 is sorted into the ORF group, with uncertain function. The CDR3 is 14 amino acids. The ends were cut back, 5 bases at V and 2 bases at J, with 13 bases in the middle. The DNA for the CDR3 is TGCGCCAGCAGTTCCACACCGCTCCCCTACGAGCAGTACTTC. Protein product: CASSSTPLPYEQYF.

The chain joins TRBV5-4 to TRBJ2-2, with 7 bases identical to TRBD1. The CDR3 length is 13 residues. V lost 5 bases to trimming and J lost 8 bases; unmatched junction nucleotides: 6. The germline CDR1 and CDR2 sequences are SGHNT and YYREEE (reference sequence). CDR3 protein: CASSRTGTGELFF. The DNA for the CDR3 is TGTGCCAGCAGTAGGACAGGTACAGGGGAGCTGTTTTTT. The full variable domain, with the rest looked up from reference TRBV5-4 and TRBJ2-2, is ETGVTQSPTHLIKTRGQQVTLRCSSQSGHNTVSWYQQALGQGPQFIFQYYREEENGRGNFPPRFSGLQFPNYSSELNVNALELDDSALYLCASSRTGTGELFFGEGSRLTVL.

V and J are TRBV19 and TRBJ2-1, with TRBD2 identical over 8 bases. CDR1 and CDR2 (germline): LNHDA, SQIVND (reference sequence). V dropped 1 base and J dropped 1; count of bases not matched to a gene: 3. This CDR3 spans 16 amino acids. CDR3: CASSIGSSGSYNEQFF. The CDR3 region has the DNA TGTGCCAGTAGTATAGGGTCTAGCGGGTCCTACAATGAGCAGTTCTTC.

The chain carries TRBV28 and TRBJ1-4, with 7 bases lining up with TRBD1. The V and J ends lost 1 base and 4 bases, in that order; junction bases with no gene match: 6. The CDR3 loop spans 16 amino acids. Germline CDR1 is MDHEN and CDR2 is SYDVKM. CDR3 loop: CASSLLGRGSNEKLFF. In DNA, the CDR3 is TGTGCCAGCAGTTTATTGGGCAGGGGGAGTAATGAAAAACTGTTTTTT.

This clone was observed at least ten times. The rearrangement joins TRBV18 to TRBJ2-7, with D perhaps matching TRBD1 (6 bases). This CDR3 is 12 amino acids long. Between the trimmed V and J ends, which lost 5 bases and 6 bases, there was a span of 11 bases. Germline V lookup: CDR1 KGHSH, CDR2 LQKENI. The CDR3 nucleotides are TGTGCCAGCTCATCTATCAGGGGCGAGCAGTACTTC. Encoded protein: CASSSIRGEQYF.

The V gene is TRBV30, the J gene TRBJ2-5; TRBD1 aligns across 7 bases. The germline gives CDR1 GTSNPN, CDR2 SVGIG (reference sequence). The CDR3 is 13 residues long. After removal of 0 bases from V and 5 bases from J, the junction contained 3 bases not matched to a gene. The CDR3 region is CAWSVSGGETQYF. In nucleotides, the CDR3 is TGTGCCTGGAGTGTATCAGGGGGTGAGACCCAGTACTTC.